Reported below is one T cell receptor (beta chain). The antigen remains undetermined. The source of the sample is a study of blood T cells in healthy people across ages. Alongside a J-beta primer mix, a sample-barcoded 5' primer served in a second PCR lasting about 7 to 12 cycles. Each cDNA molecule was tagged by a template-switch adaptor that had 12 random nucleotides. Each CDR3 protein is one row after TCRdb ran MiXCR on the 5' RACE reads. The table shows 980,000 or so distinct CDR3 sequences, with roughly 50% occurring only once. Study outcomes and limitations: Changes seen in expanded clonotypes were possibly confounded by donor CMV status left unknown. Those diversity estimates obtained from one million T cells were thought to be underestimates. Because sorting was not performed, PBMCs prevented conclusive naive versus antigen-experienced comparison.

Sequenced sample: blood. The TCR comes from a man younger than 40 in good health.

The CDR3 is CSARVRGPPTQYF. CDR3 coding DNA: TGCAGTGCTAGAGTGCGGGGGCCGCCAACCCAGTACTTC. The chain joins TRBV20-1 to TRBJ2-7, with D tentatively TRBD2 (7 bases). Germline V gene lookup returns CDR1 DFQATT and CDR2 SNEGSKA (reference sequence). V lost 1 base and J lost 10, with 17 bases in between. The CDR3 spans 13 residues.